This T cell receptor (beta chain) was retrieved from a study of T cells after yellow fever vaccination. Findings and caveats of the study: By day 5 rather than day 15, the secondary response had peaked, though it was weaker. Clones that expanded after primary vaccination mostly reappeared after the booster (less than 98% CD4, approximately 87% CD8). Abundant clonotypes from the bulk population could have been carried over as contaminants into FACS-sorted repertoires.

This CDR3 is built from 15 residues. The junction had 8 bases not matched to a gene; V was cut back by 2 bases and J by 4 bases. Germline CDR1 SGHRS, CDR2 YFSETQ. For TCR, cDNA came from 5'RACE template switching, which added a universal primer site and UMIs. TCRdb processed the 5' RACE reads anew with MiXCR; each CDR3 protein has one entry. The repertoire holds 300,000 or so distinct CDR3 sequences, with less than 9.5% as singletons. There are many counts of this clonotype. Its antigen is as yet unknown. The sequence came from a man aged 18-30 years who received the YFV17D yellow fever vaccine. The rearrangement links TRBV5-1 to TRBJ1-1; 7 bases align to TRBD1. The sample in question was PBMCs, obtained 45 days after the first yellow fever vaccination. The CDR3 DNA reads as TGCGCCAGCAGCTTTTCTCCAGGGGGATCCACTGAAGCTTTCTTT. Protein sequence: CASSFSPGGSTEAFF. Based on the CDR3 plus reference TRBV5-1 and TRBJ1-1, the full variable domain is KAGVTQTPRYLIKTRGQQVTLSCSPISGHRSVSWYQQTPGQGLQFLFEYFSETQRNKGNFPGRFSGRQFSNSRSEMNVSTLELGDSALYLCASSFSPGGSTEAFFGQGTRLTVV.